This is a list of T cell receptor beta chains from one sample in a study of T cell responses to AZD1222 COVID-19 vaccine. Here immunoSEQ multiplex PCR was the method, and the copy in TCRdb shows in-frame clones only, minus some. The table shows some 100,000 clones, with 91% occurring only once. Sequencing was performed on peripheral blood, taken on day 0 of AZD1222 vaccination. These receptors originate from an adult in good health. Both conserved end residues are part of each CDR3. The D gene is left open where the match is weak. The listing skips clone size in some rows; elsewhere it reads once, few, many or a size class.

J gene: TRBJ2-3; V gene: TRBV3-1/TRBV3-2; clone size: -; D gene: TRBD2; CDR3 protein: CASSPQTSGESTDTQYF; CDR3 DNA: TGTGCCAGCAGCCCGCAGACTAGCGGAGAGAGCACAGATACGCAGTATTTT
J gene: TRBJ2-7; V gene: TRBV6-5; clone size: -; D gene: -; CDR3 protein: CASSLWDSYEQYF; CDR3 DNA: TGTGCCAGCAGTCTTTGGGATTCCTACGAGCAGTACTTC
J gene: TRBJ2-5; V gene: TRBV11-1; clone size: -; D gene: -; CDR3 protein: CASSPYGGPQETQYF; CDR3 DNA: TGTGCCAGCAGCCCATACGGGGGCCCCCAAGAGACCCAGTACTTC
J gene: TRBJ2-2; V gene: TRBV19; clone size: -; D gene: -; CDR3 protein: CASNRGPAGELFF; CDR3 DNA: TGTGCCAGTAATCGGGGCCCGGCCGGGGAGCTGTTTTTT
J gene: TRBJ2-3; V gene: TRBV15; clone size: once; D gene: -; CDR3 protein: CATSRATSSASTDTQYF; CDR3 DNA: TGTGCCACCAGCAGAGCAACCTCAAGCGCCAGCACAGATACGCAGTATTTT
J gene: TRBJ1-1; V gene: TRBV30; clone size: -; D gene: -; CDR3 protein: CAWNRGEMNTEAFF; CDR3 DNA: TGTGCCTGGAATAGAGGGGAGATGAACACTGAAGCTTTCTTT
J gene: TRBJ2-3; V gene: TRBV5-3; clone size: once; D gene: -; CDR3 protein: CARRGQSDTQYF; CDR3 DNA: TGTGCCAGAAGGGGCCAATCAGATACGCAGTATTTT
J gene: TRBJ2-7; V gene: TRBV5-8; clone size: -; D gene: TRBD1; CDR3 protein: CASSLRWTGSTLTYEQYF; CDR3 DNA: TGTGCCAGCAGCTTGCGGTGGACAGGCTCAACCCTTACCTACGAGCAGTACTTC
J gene: TRBJ1-4; V gene: TRBV19; clone size: -; D gene: -; CDR3 protein: CASRGKGREKLFF; CDR3 DNA: TGTGCCAGTAGGGGCAAGGGGAGGGAAAAACTGTTTTTT
J gene: TRBJ1-5; V gene: TRBV11-2; clone size: -; D gene: -; CDR3 protein: CASSFSDSQPQHF; CDR3 DNA: TGTGCCAGCAGCTTTTCAGATAGTCAGCCCCAGCATTTT
J gene: TRBJ1-2; V gene: TRBV5-1; clone size: -; D gene: TRBD1; CDR3 protein: CASSGPGQGANYGYTF; CDR3 DNA: TGCGCCAGCAGCGGGCCGGGACAGGGGGCGAACTATGGCTACACCTTC
J gene: TRBJ1-2; V gene: TRBV18; clone size: once; D gene: -; CDR3 protein: CASSLNPGPERTGYTF; CDR3 DNA: TGTGCCAGCTCACTTAATCCGGGTCCAGAACGAACGGGCTACACCTTC
J gene: TRBJ1-1; V gene: TRBV15; clone size: -; D gene: TRBD1; CDR3 protein: CATRRQGAAEAFF; CDR3 DNA: TGTGCCACCAGAAGACAGGGGGCTGCTGAAGCTTTCTTT
J gene: TRBJ1-4; V gene: TRBV6-5; clone size: -; D gene: -; CDR3 protein: CASSYSAGAEKLFF; CDR3 DNA: TGTGCCAGCAGTTACTCAGCGGGGGCTGAAAAACTGTTTTTT
J gene: TRBJ1-4; V gene: TRBV4-3; clone size: -; D gene: TRBD1; CDR3 protein: CASSQGTGQVEKLFF; CDR3 DNA: TGCGCCAGCAGCCAAGGGACAGGGCAGGTTGAAAAACTGTTTTTT
J gene: TRBJ1-2; V gene: TRBV6-6; clone size: -; D gene: TRBD1; CDR3 protein: CASSGSGTGVFISYGYTF; CDR3 DNA: TGTGCCAGCAGTGGATCCGGGACAGGGGTTTTTATTAGCTATGGCTACACCTTC
J gene: TRBJ2-7; V gene: TRBV20-1; clone size: -; D gene: -; CDR3 protein: CSATPADEQYF; CDR3 DNA: TGCAGTGCCACGCCGGCGGACGAGCAGTACTTC
J gene: TRBJ2-7; V gene: TRBV4-1; clone size: -; D gene: TRBD1; CDR3 protein: CASSQAGTANYEQYF; CDR3 DNA: TGCGCCAGCAGCCAGGCCGGGACAGCCAACTACGAGCAGTACTTC
J gene: TRBJ1-1; V gene: TRBV5-1; clone size: -; D gene: -; CDR3 protein: CASSLTFMNTEAFF; CDR3 DNA: TGCGCCAGCAGCCTAACATTCATGAACACTGAAGCTTTCTTT
J gene: TRBJ2-2; V gene: TRBV7-9; clone size: once; D gene: -; CDR3 protein: CASNPEGGGKTGELFF; CDR3 DNA: TGTGCCAGCAACCCTGAGGGGGGAGGAAAGACCGGGGAGCTGTTTTTT
J gene: TRBJ2-7; V gene: TRBV6-5; clone size: -; D gene: TRBD1; CDR3 protein: CACRGRGYEQYF; CDR3 DNA: TGTGCCTGCAGGGGGCGAGGGTACGAGCAGTACTTC
J gene: TRBJ1-5; V gene: TRBV5-4; clone size: -; D gene: TRBD1; CDR3 protein: CASSPKGQGNQPQHF; CDR3 DNA: TGTGCCAGCAGCCCGAAGGGACAGGGGAATCAGCCCCAGCATTTT
J gene: TRBJ2-2; V gene: TRBV14; clone size: -; D gene: TRBD2; CDR3 protein: CASSRSGTSGGNTGELFF; CDR3 DNA: TGTGCCAGCAGCCGTTCCGGGACTAGCGGGGGGAACACCGGGGAGCTGTTTTTT
J gene: TRBJ2-3; V gene: TRBV9; clone size: once; D gene: -; CDR3 protein: CASKDGNTDTQYF; CDR3 DNA: TGTGCCAGCAAAGATGGGAACACAGATACGCAGTATTTT
J gene: TRBJ1-1; V gene: TRBV5-1; clone size: -; D gene: -; CDR3 protein: CASQSGMDTEAFF; CDR3 DNA: TGCGCCAGCCAGTCAGGGATGGACACTGAAGCTTTCTTT
J gene: TRBJ2-5; V gene: TRBV4-1; clone size: -; D gene: TRBD1; CDR3 protein: CASSPRDRQETQYF; CDR3 DNA: TGCGCCAGCAGCCCCCGGGACAGGCAAGAGACCCAGTACTTC
J gene: TRBJ2-7; V gene: TRBV7-2; clone size: -; D gene: -; CDR3 protein: CASSLGQSEEQYF; CDR3 DNA: TGTGCCAGCAGCTTAGGGCAGTCTGAGGAGCAGTACTTC
J gene: TRBJ1-5; V gene: TRBV6-5; clone size: -; D gene: TRBD1; CDR3 protein: CASSPGDRGQPQHF; CDR3 DNA: TGTGCCAGCAGCCCCGGTGACAGGGGACAGCCCCAGCATTTT
J gene: TRBJ2-7; V gene: TRBV6-5; clone size: once; D gene: -; CDR3 protein: CASSYSPGPGYEQYF; CDR3 DNA: TGTGCCAGCAGTTACTCCCCAGGGCCCGGCTACGAGCAGTACTTC
J gene: TRBJ1-1; V gene: TRBV6-4; clone size: -; D gene: -; CDR3 protein: CASSLLENTEAFF; CDR3 DNA: TGTGCCAGCTCCCTCTTGGAGAACACTGAAGCTTTCTTT
J gene: TRBJ2-7; V gene: TRBV19; clone size: -; D gene: -; CDR3 protein: CASSRGDPGNEQYF; CDR3 DNA: TGTGCCAGTAGTAGGGGGGACCCTGGCAACGAGCAGTACTTC
J gene: TRBJ1-1; V gene: TRBV10-3; clone size: -; D gene: TRBD1; CDR3 protein: CAIRETGADTEAFF; CDR3 DNA: TGTGCCATCAGGGAAACAGGGGCTGACACTGAAGCTTTCTTT
J gene: TRBJ2-7; V gene: TRBV11-3; clone size: -; D gene: TRBD1; CDR3 protein: CASSLGTGQGSYEQYF; CDR3 DNA: TGTGCCAGCAGCTTAGGGACGGGACAGGGATCCTACGAGCAGTACTTC
J gene: TRBJ1-2; V gene: TRBV7-3; clone size: -; D gene: -; CDR3 protein: CASSLGGAGYGYTF; CDR3 DNA: TGTGCCAGCAGCTTAGGAGGGGCTGGCTATGGCTACACCTTC
J gene: TRBJ1-1; V gene: TRBV29-1; clone size: -; D gene: -; CDR3 protein: CSVEVGGRHTEAFF; CDR3 DNA: TGCAGCGTTGAAGTTGGGGGGCGACACACTGAAGCTTTCTTT
J gene: TRBJ1-3; V gene: TRBV15; clone size: -; D gene: TRBD1; CDR3 protein: CATSILGQAHSGNTIYF; CDR3 DNA: TGTGCCACCAGCATTCTTGGACAGGCGCACTCTGGAAACACCATATATTTT
J gene: TRBJ1-2; V gene: TRBV2; clone size: -; D gene: -; CDR3 protein: CASSGVQGSYGYTF; CDR3 DNA: TGTGCCAGCTCCGGGGTTCAGGGAAGCTATGGCTACACCTTC